This record looks at one T cell receptor beta chain sequence and its context. After removal of 5 bases from V and 2 bases from J, the junction contained 6 bases not matched to a gene. Germline V gives CDR1 LNHDA, CDR2 SQIVND (reference sequence). CDR3 length equals 16 residues. The sample belongs to a study of blood T cell repertoires in COVID-19. Study context: PBMCs, B-cell-depleted T cells, or T cells were the source of the cDNA or gDNA that made up the material.

Cohort placement rested on clinical history that participants reported themselves. Authors' data handling: Amplification with reference gene primers provided the estimates of nucleated cell counts. The assay was immunoSEQ multiplex PCR, and TCRdb's table has in-frame clones only and misses some. That table gives V, J and clone size, and the DNA gave D and trimming. In the table there are roughly 180,000 clones, 87% of which are singletons. This clonotype was sampled from a woman aged 25 to 39 who had recovered from COVID-19. Specimen: PBMCs or T cells enriched from blood (not recorded which). The J gene is TRBJ2-3, the V gene TRBV19; 11 bases are a match to TRBD1. The CDR3 nucleotides are TGTGCCAGTAGTCCGGACAGGGGGCGAGTCACAGATACGCAGTATTTT. It yields the protein CASSPDRGRVTDTQYF.